These 20 T cell receptor beta chains share one sample of origin, sequenced in a study of siplizumab effects on memory and regulatory T cells. The protocol was immunoSEQ multiplex PCR, while the TCRdb copy is restricted to in-frame clones and leaves out a portion. The sample contains fewer than 85,000 clones, about nine tenths of which appear only once. Sequencing was performed on Tregs sorted from blood. These receptors came from a human donor in good health.

To note about this clone: Other DNA sequences within the sample encode an identical CDR3. The CDR3 reads CASSFRHWGETQYF. CDR3 sequence (DNA): TGTGCCAGCAGCTTTCGGCATTGGGGAGAGACCCAGTACTTC. This sequence joins TRBV11-2 and TRBJ2-5; D not resolved. CDR1 SGHAT and CDR2 FQNNGV come from the germline V gene. CDR3 length: 14 residues. Trimming pared 3 bases from V and 4 bases from J, leaving 12 bases between.

This clone is judged medium-sized. The V and J genes are TRBV7-9 and TRBJ1-3; the D is unclear. Trimming cost V 5 bases and J 2 bases, with 13 bases left between them. This CDR3 contains 15 residues. In germline, CDR1 is SEHNR, CDR2 FQNEAQ (reference sequence). CDR3 bases: TGTGCCAGCAGCCCTAAGGAGGCCACTGGAAACACCATATATTTT. Translated, it gives CASSPKEATGNTIYF.

The CDR3: CASSYPQLEAFF. The DNA for the CDR3 is TGTGCCAGCAGTTACCCACAGCTAGAAGCTTTCTTT. The rearrangement uses TRBV6-6 and TRBJ1-1; the D is unclear. The CDR3 is 12 residues long. In germline, CDR1 is MNHNY, CDR2 SVGAGI (reference sequence). Trimming pared 2 bases from V and 8 bases from J, leaving 9 bases between.

J is TRBJ1-2 and V is TRBV19; D call uncertain. Germline assignment: CDR1 LNHDA and CDR2 SQIVND (reference sequence). The CDR3 has 13 amino acids. V lost 7 bases and J lost 4, with 13 bases in between. The CDR3 DNA reads as TGTGCCAGTACCTACCGGGCAGGCTATGGCTACACCTTC. Its protein is CASTYRAGYGYTF.

The chain recombines TRBV5-1 with TRBJ2-1; D is perhaps TRBD1 or TRBD2 (6 bases each). The CDR3 has 16 amino acids. V gave up 0 bases and J gave up 3 bases, with 13 bases separating them. Per germline, CDR1 SGHRS and CDR2 YFSETQ. The CDR3 DNA reads as TGCGCCAGCAGCTTGGCCTCGGGGGCTCACTACAATGAGCAGTTCTTC. Translation gives CASSLASGAHYNEQFF.

The V call is TRBV7-8, the J call TRBJ2-7; 9 nucleotides agree with TRBD1. CDR3 size: 15 residues. Germline V gives CDR1 SGHVS, CDR2 FQNEAQ. The junction had 8 bases not matched to a gene; V was cut back by 4 bases and J by 4 bases. The CDR3 loop is CASSWRTGVFYEQYF. The CDR3 DNA sequence: TGTGCCAGCAGCTGGAGGACAGGGGTTTTTTACGAGCAGTACTTC.

CDR3 protein: CASSLQGSVTQYF. The CDR3 region has the DNA TGTGCCAGCAGCCTGCAGGGTTCTGTGACCCAGTACTTC. This chain uses TRBV7-2 with TRBJ2-5; tentative D call: TRBD1 (5 bases). CDR3 size: 13 residues. Germline V CDR1 and CDR2: SGHTA, FQGNSA. V gave up 5 bases and J gave up 7 bases, with 14 bases separating them.

The chain employs TRBV11-2 and TRBJ1-6, with 9 bases aligning to TRBD1. The CDR3 spans 15 residues. With V trimmed by 4 bases and J by 9 bases, 7 bases remained unmatched. The germline CDR1 and CDR2 sequences are SGHAT and FQNNGV. CDR3 sequence: CASSSQTGGSSPLHF. As DNA, the CDR3 is TGTGCCAGCAGCTCCCAGACAGGGGGAAGTTCACCCCTCCACTTT.

Only a few counts were recorded for this clone. The rearrangement joins TRBV6-4 to TRBJ2-3, with a possible D match to TRBD1 (6 bases). Germline values: CDR1 MRHNA, CDR2 SNTAGT. Trimming removed 2 bases at V and 7 bases at J, with 13 bases between. The CDR3 contains 14 residues. The CDR3 reads CASSDGSGDHTQYF. The CDR3 DNA reads as TGTGCCAGCAGTGACGGGTCAGGGGATCATACGCAGTATTTT.

The rearrangement joins TRBV5-1 to TRBJ1-2; perhaps TRBD1 as D (5 bases). CDR1 and CDR2 (germline): SGHRS, YFSETQ. The CDR3 runs to 15 residues. The germline V and J ends were trimmed by 1 base and 7 bases, with 17 bases remaining between them. The CDR3 region has the DNA TGCGCCAGCAGCTTGTCGTCGGCAGGGACCGCTGGCTACACCTTC. Its protein is CASSLSSAGTAGYTF.

The rearrangement uses TRBV6-5 and TRBJ2-7; D unclear. With 0 bases removed from V and 7 bases from J, the gap between germline ends came to 13 bases. The germline V gene has CDR1 MNHEY and CDR2 SVGAGI. The CDR3 has 14 residues. In DNA form, the CDR3 reads TGTGCCAGCAGTTACTCTCTCCCGGGCCAAGAGCAGTACTTC. Protein: CASSYSLPGQEQYF.

This chain uses TRBV11-2 with TRBJ2-1; D ambiguous. The germline gives CDR1 SGHAT, CDR2 FQNNGV. The CDR3 is made up of 13 amino acids. With 5 bases removed from V and 6 bases from J, the gap between germline ends came to 11 bases. The CDR3 nucleotides read TGTGCCAGCAGCCCCATCGCTGGCAATGAGCAGTTCTTC. Amino acid sequence: CASSPIAGNEQFF.

V usage is TRBV29-1 and J usage is TRBJ2-1; TRBD1 might be the D (5 bases). This CDR3 region has 13 residues. Trimming took off 8 bases at V and 7 bases at J, with 18 bases between the two ends. CDR1 is SQVTM and CDR2 is ANQGSEA in the germline V gene. CDR3 protein: CSTSGWGKNEQFF. CDR3 sequence (DNA): TGCAGCACGTCTGGTTGGGGCAAGAATGAGCAGTTCTTC.

V is TRBV18 and J is TRBJ1-3; no reliable D call. Germline V lookup: CDR1 KGHSH, CDR2 LQKENI. The CDR3 length is 15 residues. V was pared by 4 bases and J by 0 bases, with 10 bases between. CDR3 DNA: TGTGCCAGCTCACTCGGGTTTACCTCTGGAAACACCATATATTTT. Translation gives CASSLGFTSGNTIYF.

The V gene is TRBV6-1, the J gene TRBJ2-7; possibly TRBD2 for D (5 bases). The CDR3 covers 13 residues. CDR1 and CDR2 (germline): MNHNS, SASEGT. V was shortened by 8 bases and J by 0 bases, with 11 bases between the two germline ends. CDR3 region: CASGERFSYEQYF. The CDR3 DNA reads TGTGCCAGCGGGGAGAGGTTCTCCTACGAGCAGTACTTC.

Only a few counts were recorded for this clone. DNA for the CDR3: TGTGCCAGCTCACTAGGACTGTGGAGCTCCTACGAGCAGTACTTC. It translates to CASSLGLWSSYEQYF. The chain employs TRBV18 and TRBJ2-7, with D perhaps matching TRBD2 (5 bases). Between the trimmed V and J ends, which lost 4 bases and 0 bases, there was a span of 13 bases. Germline CDR1 reads KGHSH; CDR2 reads LQKENI. The CDR3 loop spans 15 amino acids.

The rearrangement links TRBV29-1 to TRBJ2-5, with 7 bases aligning to TRBD1. The CDR3 sequence is 14 residues long. In germline, CDR1 is SQVTM, CDR2 ANQGSEA. Trimming took 4 bases from V and 1 from J; bases not matched to a gene: 6. The CDR3 region has the DNA TGCAGCGTTGTAACAGGGGCCCTCCAAGAGACCCAGTACTTC. Encoded protein: CSVVTGALQETQYF.

The chain couples TRBV7-3 to TRBJ2-3; 12 nucleotides line up with TRBD2. CDR3 length: 19 residues. Germline assignment: CDR1 SGHTA and CDR2 FQGTGA. The trim removed 5 bases at V and 4 bases at J, leaving 16 bases unmatched. CDR3 sequence: CASSPTLASGGALADTQYF. The DNA for the CDR3 is TGTGCCAGCAGCCCGACTCTGGCTAGCGGGGGGGCCTTAGCAGATACGCAGTATTTT. The variable domain in full, with the rest retrieved from reference TRBV7-3 and TRBJ2-3, is GAGVSQTPSNKVTEKGKYVELRCDPISGHTALYWYRQSLGQGPEFLIYFQGTGAADDSGLPNDRFFAVRPEGSVSTLKIQRTERGDSAVYLCASSPTLASGGALADTQYFGPGTRLTVL.

This chain joins TRBV6-6 and TRBJ1-1; D call uncertain. CDR3 length equals 11 residues. Germline CDR1 is MNHNY and CDR2 is SVGAGI (reference sequence). V shed 9 bases and J shed 1 base, with 6 bases lying between them. The DNA of the CDR3 is TGTGCCAGTACAGAGAACACTGAAGCTTTCTTT. It yields the protein CASTENTEAFF.

The rearrangement uses TRBV10-3 and TRBJ2-3, with TRBD1 matching over 7 bases. Looked up from germline, CDR1 is ENHRY and CDR2 is SYGVKD. CDR3 length: 14 residues. J lost 5 bases, V lost 6 bases, and 8 bases had no gene match. The CDR3 here is CAIRRGTEQDTQYF. CDR3 coding DNA: TGTGCCATCAGACGAGGGACAGAGCAAGATACGCAGTATTTT.